The 24 T cell receptor beta chains reported below all come from one sample, sequenced in a study of graft-versus-host responses after intestinal transplantation. Which antigens these TCRs recognize remains unknown. Measured with immunoSEQ multiplex PCR; TCRdb has only the in-frame clones, and not every one. The sample lists about 70,000 clones; around 91% were seen once. The sample here was unstimulated CD8+ T cells sorted from spleen or lymph node cells, taken before transplant. These receptors were obtained from a human donor who was the organ donor for an intestinal transplant.

The chain employs TRBV6-1 and TRBJ2-5, with TRBD1 matching over 9 bases. V shed 10 bases and J 2 bases; nucleotides not matched to a gene: 11. The CDR3 runs 15 residues. Germline assignment: CDR1 MNHNS and CDR2 SASEGT. CDR3 nucleotide sequence: TGTGCCACCTCAGAGTACAGGGGGCTACAAGAGACCCAGTACTTC. This gives the protein CATSEYRGLQETQYF.

The V call is TRBV6-6, the J call TRBJ2-5, with 10 bases that match TRBD2. Germline assignment: CDR1 MNHNY and CDR2 SVGAGI (reference sequence). With 6 bases clipped from V and 4 bases from J, the junction kept 8 bases outside the gene matches. This CDR3 has 15 residues. This CDR3 is CASRTGTSAPETQYF. The CDR3 coding sequence is TGTGCCAGCAGAACCGGGACTAGCGCCCCAGAGACCCAGTACTTC.

This sequence joins TRBV6-1 and TRBJ2-7; D might be TRBD1 (5 bases). This CDR3 has 16 residues. V lost 3 bases and J 4 bases, leaving 19 bases between the germline ends. Germline V gene data show CDR1 as MNHNS and CDR2 as SASEGT. The CDR3 here is CASSDADTRRYYEQYV. CDR3 nucleotide sequence: TGTGCCAGCAGTGATGCGGACACCCGTCGATATTACGAGCAGTACGTC.

The V gene is TRBV4-2, the J gene TRBJ1-2, with 9 bases fitting TRBD1. V dropped 0 bases and J dropped 7; count of bases not matched to a gene: 6. The CDR3 is 15 residues long. CDR1 and CDR2 from the germline V gene are LGHNA and YNFKEQ. CDR3 residues: CASSQDRTGDSGYTF. The CDR3 nucleotides are TGTGCCAGCAGCCAAGATCGGACAGGGGATAGTGGCTACACCTTC.

Here the CDR3 reads CASSLTGDSPNTEAFF. The CDR3 DNA follows: TGTGCCAGCAGCCTGACAGGGGACTCCCCAAACACTGAAGCTTTCTTT. The chain couples TRBV2 to TRBJ1-1; 8 nucleotides align to TRBD1. Trimming cost V 6 bases and J 2 bases; bases outside gene matches: 11. Germline V lookup: CDR1 SNHLY, CDR2 FYNNEI. This CDR3 spans 16 amino acids.

V gene TRBV10-3 combines with J gene TRBJ2-7, with a tentative D call TRBD2 (5 bases). In germline, CDR1 is ENHRY, CDR2 SYGVKD. Trimming shortened V by 8 bases and J by 0 bases, and 11 bases separated the two germline ends. This CDR3 is 13 amino acids long. CDR3 DNA: TGTGCCATCGGGAGTGATGGCTCCTACGAGCAGTACGTC. Amino acid sequence: CAIGSDGSYEQYV.

The V call is TRBV5-4, the J call TRBJ2-1, with a tentative D call TRBD2 (5 bases). CDR1 SGHNT and CDR2 YYREEE come from the germline V gene (reference sequence). V lost 3 bases and J lost 4, with 17 bases in between. The CDR3 totals 16 residues. The CDR3 DNA is TGTGCCAGCAGCTCTTCGACCGGGGTCCCTTACAATGAGCAGTTCTTC. Translation: CASSSSTGVPYNEQFF.

The chain uses TRBV27 and TRBJ1-1, with 9 positions matching TRBD1. The CDR3 has 13 amino acids. J was trimmed by 7 bases and V by 6 bases; bases with no gene match: 6. Germline V gives CDR1 MNHEY, CDR2 SMNVEV (reference sequence). The CDR3 nucleotides read TGTGCCAGCAGCTTGGGACAGGGCCTTGAAGCTTTCTTT. Residues: CASSLGQGLEAFF.

This chain joins TRBV7-9 and TRBJ2-7, with 9 positions matching TRBD1. The trim removed 8 bases at V and 0 bases at J, leaving 14 bases unmatched. Per the germline V gene, CDR1 is SEHNR and CDR2 is FQNEAQ (reference sequence). CDR3 length equals 17 residues. The CDR3 DNA is TGTGCCAGCGCTGGGCTCATCGGGACAGGGAGCTCCTACGAGCAGTACGTC. Amino acid sequence: CASAGLIGTGSSYEQYV.

The chain carries TRBV2 and TRBJ2-7, with 8 bases lining up with TRBD1. The CDR3 totals 14 residues. Germline loops: CDR1 SNHLY, CDR2 FYNNEI. With 8 bases clipped from V and 2 bases from J, the junction kept 8 bases outside the gene matches. In DNA form, the CDR3 reads TGTGCCAGCGGGGGGCTGACAGGGGCCTACGAGCAGTACGTC. Translated, it gives CASGGLTGAYEQYV.

The chain links TRBV14 to TRBJ1-2; D gene unclear. Trimming removed 0 bases from V and 6 bases from J, with 17 bases in between. CDR1 and CDR2 from the germline V gene are SGHDN and FVKESK. The CDR3 length is 16 residues. CDR3 sequence: CASSQDFGLYTDGYTF. CDR3 sequence (DNA): TGTGCCAGCAGCCAAGATTTCGGACTCTACACGGATGGCTACACCTTC.

The rearrangement uses TRBV27 and TRBJ1-1; D may be TRBD1 (5 bases). V lost 2 bases, J lost 4 bases, and 8 bases lay in between. The CDR3 has 13 amino acids. Germline V gene data show CDR1 as MNHEY and CDR2 as SMNVEV (reference sequence). The CDR3 is CASSLGGLTEAFF. The DNA of the CDR3 is TGTGCCAGCAGTTTAGGGGGACTCACTGAAGCTTTCTTT.

The V gene is TRBV4-1, the J gene TRBJ1-6; TRBD1 might be the D (6 bases). Germline CDR1 is MGHRA and CDR2 is YSYEKL. V dropped 1 base and J dropped 6 bases, with 16 bases sitting between them. This CDR3 is 17 amino acids long. The CDR3 loop reads CASSQARGDIGNSPLHF. CDR3 sequence (DNA): TGCGCCAGCAGCCAAGCCAGGGGCGATATTGGTAATTCACCCCTCCACTTT.

This clone was seen just once. CDR3 nucleotide sequence: TGCGCCAGCAGCCAAGACTCTAATTACCTCGCTCCTAGGTCCTACGAGCAGTACGTC. This codes for CASSQDSNYLAPRSYEQYV. The chain uses TRBV4-3 and TRBJ2-7; D is undetermined. The ends were cut back, 0 bases at V and 1 base at J, with 22 bases in the middle. CDR1 is LGHNA and CDR2 is YSLEER in the germline V gene. CDR3 length: 19 amino acids.

This chain connects TRBV27 to TRBJ2-2, with D perhaps matching TRBD1 (6 bases). There are 17 residues in the CDR3. The V and J ends lost 8 bases and 8 bases respectively, with 27 bases between them. CDR1 is MNHEY, CDR2 SMNVEV, per germline (reference sequence). The CDR3 region is CASGSTGWAGAWGELFF. In DNA form, the CDR3 reads TGTGCCAGCGGCTCAACGGGATGGGCAGGGGCCTGGGGGGAGCTGTTTTTT.

The chain has TRBV19 and TRBJ1-2, with TRBD1 as a possible D gene (5 bases). There are 14 residues in the CDR3. Germline CDR1 and CDR2: LNHDA and SQIVND (reference sequence). Deletions cut 4 bases from V and 4 bases from J, with 13 bases between. The CDR3 coding sequence is TGTGCCAGTAGTACAGGGAGGGAGTTCTATGGCTACACCTTC. It specifies CASSTGREFYGYTF.

The J gene is TRBJ2-1, the V gene TRBV29-1; TRBD2 matches 8 bases. The CDR3 runs to 14 residues. Germline CDR1 SQVTM, CDR2 ANQGSEA. The trim removed 4 bases at V and 6 bases at J, leaving 8 bases unmatched. The CDR3 loop is CSVGERGFGNEQFF. The DNA for the CDR3 is TGCAGCGTTGGTGAGCGGGGGTTTGGCAATGAGCAGTTCTTC.

The V gene is TRBV27, the J gene TRBJ2-1; 7 bases map to TRBD2. The CDR3 is 15 residues long. Trimming at V came to 8 bases and at J to 9 bases, leaving 16 bases not matched to a gene. Per germline, CDR1 MNHEY and CDR2 SMNVEV (reference sequence). CDR3 DNA sequence: TGTGCCAGCTCCCCTCCTAGCGGTGATCGTGGTGAGCAGTTCTTC. Amino acids: CASSPPSGDRGEQFF.

The rearrangement uses TRBV4-3 and TRBJ2-1; maybe TRBD2 (5 bases). The V gene lost 0 bases and the J gene lost 4 bases, with 13 bases spanning the gap. Looked up from germline, CDR1 is LGHNA and CDR2 is YSLEER. The CDR3 has 16 amino acids. CDR3 DNA: TGCGCCAGCAGCCAAGATAAAACCGGACTTTACAATGAGCAGTTCTTC. This encodes CASSQDKTGLYNEQFF.

This chain uses TRBV25-1 with TRBJ1-4, with 8 bases fitting TRBD1. The ends lost 6 bases at V and 8 bases at J; junction bases unmatched: 2. Germline V gene sequence: CDR1 MGHDK, CDR2 SYGVNS. The CDR3 runs 12 residues. CDR3 nucleotides: TGTGCCAGCAGGGGACAGGAGGAAAAACTGTTTTTT. Amino acids: CASRGQEEKLFF.

This rearrangement joins TRBV2 to TRBJ2-3, with TRBD1 matching over 7 bases. The CDR3 loop spans 13 amino acids. After removal of 10 bases from V and 1 base from J, the junction contained 5 bases not matched to a gene. The V gene's germline CDR1 is SNHLY and CDR2 FYNNEI. CDR3 region: CATAGGGTDTQYF. The CDR3 nucleotides are TGTGCCACCGCAGGGGGAGGCACAGATACGCAGTATTTT.

This rearrangement joins TRBV6-1 to TRBJ2-1, with TRBD2 matching over 8 bases. The trim removed 0 bases at V and 0 bases at J, leaving 10 bases unmatched. This CDR3 is 19 amino acids long. Germline-derived CDR1 and CDR2 are MNHNS and SASEGT. The CDR3 region is CASSEAHGTAGGSYNEQFF. CDR3 nucleotide sequence: TGTGCCAGCAGTGAAGCCCACGGGACCGCGGGAGGCTCCTACAATGAGCAGTTCTTC.

The V gene is TRBV29-1, the J gene TRBJ2-2, with D tentatively TRBD1 (5 bases). The CDR3 is 12 residues long. Per the germline V gene, CDR1 is SQVTM and CDR2 is ANQGSEA. V lost 4 bases, J lost 6 bases, and 9 bases lay in between. Written as DNA, the CDR3 is TGCAGCGTTGTGGCAGGGTCCGGGGAGCTGTTTTTT. Its translation: CSVVAGSGELFF.

This rearrangement joins TRBV6-5 to TRBJ1-1; D gene ambiguous. From germline, CDR1 is MNHEY and CDR2 SVGAGI. The CDR3 is made up of 12 amino acids. Trimming shortened V by 6 bases and J by 6 bases, and 11 bases separated the two germline ends. The DNA of the CDR3 is TGTGCCAGCAGCTCTACCCGGGCTGAAGCTTTCTTT. Translated, it gives CASSSTRAEAFF.